Shown below are 23 T cell receptor beta chains from a single sample sequenced in a study of T cells after yellow fever vaccination. Each CDR3 protein is one row after TCRdb ran MiXCR on the 5' RACE reads. In the table there are under 500,000 distinct CDR3 sequences, about 17% of which are singletons. Sequenced here: PBMCs, sampled before the yellow fever booster vaccination. The receptors originated from a man between 18 and 29 years old who received the YFV17D yellow fever vaccine.

This clonotype was detected many times. The chain carries TRBV7-2 and TRBJ2-1, with 10 bases matching TRBD2. The germline V gene encodes CDR1 SGHTA and CDR2 FQGNSA. Trimming at V came to 5 bases and at J to 7 bases, leaving 2 bases not matched to a gene. The CDR3 consists of 13 residues. In DNA form, the CDR3 reads TGTGCCAGCAGCCGGACTAGCGGAAATGAGCAGTTCTTC. It encodes CASSRTSGNEQFF.

This clonotype was seen a handful of times. The gene calls are TRBV5-1 and TRBJ2-3; D possibly corresponds to TRBD2 (7 bases). With 7 bases removed from V and 2 bases from J, the gap between germline ends came to 17 bases. The CDR3 is 15 residues long. The germline V gene has CDR1 SGHRS and CDR2 YFSETQ. The CDR3: CASDRRGPSTDTQYF. Written as DNA, the CDR3 is TGCGCCAGCGACCGGCGGGGGCCCTCCACAGATACGCAGTATTTT. The full variable domain, with the rest looked up from reference TRBV5-1 and TRBJ2-3, is KAGVTQTPRYLIKTRGQQVTLSCSPISGHRSVSWYQQTPGQGLQFLFEYFSETQRNKGNFPGRFSGRQFSNSRSEMNVSTLELGDSALYLCASDRRGPSTDTQYFGPGTRLTVL.

This chain connects TRBV4-1 to TRBJ2-3; 8 bases map to TRBD1. This CDR3 region has 19 residues. Germline trimming cut 0 bases from V and 4 bases from J; bases unmatched to any gene: 15. Germline values: CDR1 MGHRA, CDR2 YSYEKL. CDR3 loop: CASSQDPPTGTGLSDTQYF. The CDR3 DNA is TGCGCCAGCAGCCAAGATCCCCCCACGGGGACAGGATTATCAGATACGCAGTATTTT.

V is TRBV12-3 or TRBV12-4 and J is TRBJ2-3; D is ambiguous. This CDR3 has 15 residues. V shed 3 bases and J shed 1 base, with 11 bases lying between them. The DNA of the CDR3 is TGTGCCAGCAGTTTTGAAGCGTCCGGCACAGATACGCAGTATTTT. This gives the protein CASSFEASGTDTQYF.

This clonotype turned up a few times. This sequence joins TRBV6-6 and TRBJ2-7; possibly TRBD1 or TRBD2 for D (5 bases each). The V gene lost 6 bases and the J gene lost 0 bases, with 15 bases spanning the gap. Germline CDR1 reads MNHNY; CDR2 reads SVGAGI (reference sequence). The length of the CDR3 is 15 residues. This CDR3 reads CASSSGIDSSYEQYF. The CDR3 DNA is TGTGCCAGCAGCTCGGGAATAGACAGCTCCTACGAGCAGTACTTC.

This rearrangement joins TRBV6-1 to TRBJ2-7; D gene ambiguous. The CDR3 covers 14 residues. Trimming stripped 0 bases from V and 3 bases from J, with 9 bases between. Germline values: CDR1 MNHNS, CDR2 SASEGT. The CDR3 is CASSEALGIYEQYF. CDR3 DNA sequence: TGTGCCAGCAGTGAAGCGCTGGGGATCTACGAGCAGTACTTC.

This clonotype appeared a few times. The V call is TRBV6-2 or TRBV6-3, the J call TRBJ1-1; D gene uncertain. The CDR3 covers 13 residues. Germline CDR1 MNHEY, CDR2 SVGEGT. The V gene lost 3 bases and the J gene lost 4 bases, with 9 bases spanning the gap. CDR3 protein: CASSYDRSTEAFF. CDR3 nucleotide sequence: TGTGCCAGCAGTTATGACCGTTCCACTGAAGCTTTCTTT.

Only one count was recorded for this clonotype. The chain couples TRBV3-1 to TRBJ2-2; D is unresolved. This CDR3 spans 13 amino acids. Germline V lookup: CDR1 LGHDT, CDR2 YNNKEL (reference sequence). V lost 3 bases and J lost 0, with 2 bases in between. As DNA, the CDR3 is TGTGCCAGCAGCCACGCGAACACCGGGGAGCTGTTTTTT. It translates to CASSHANTGELFF.

V is TRBV5-1 and J is TRBJ2-1; D remains unclear. CDR3 length equals 14 residues. Germline lookup yields CDR1 SGHRS and CDR2 YFSETQ. Trimming cost V 1 base and J 5 bases, with 10 bases left between them. DNA of the CDR3: TGCGCCAGCAGCTTGACAGCCGCGAACAATGAGCAGTTCTTC. Translation gives CASSLTAANNEQFF.

This clonotype was counted a few times. The chain employs TRBV7-9 and TRBJ2-2; D uncertain. The germline V gene encodes CDR1 SEHNR and CDR2 FQNEAQ (reference sequence). Trimming shortened V by 2 bases and J by 3 bases, and 10 bases separated the two germline ends. The CDR3 totals 15 residues. For the CDR3, the DNA is TGTGCCAGCAGCTTATTAGACTCATACACCGGGGAGCTGTTTTTT. This translates into CASSLLDSYTGELFF.

A few counts support this clonotype. The CDR3 nucleotides are TGCGCCAGCAGGGACGGATATAGCTCCTATAATTCACCCCTCCACTTT. Protein: CASRDGYSSYNSPLHF. The V gene is TRBV4-3, the J gene TRBJ1-6, with unresolved D. CDR3 length equals 16 residues. Germline V gene lookup returns CDR1 LGHNA and CDR2 YSLEER. The V end was cut by 6 bases, the J end by 0 bases, with 12 bases between.

The gene calls are TRBV6-5 and TRBJ1-1, with no clear D. This CDR3 is 11 amino acids long. Between the trimmed V and J ends, which lost 5 bases and 8 bases, there was a span of 9 bases. Germline V gives CDR1 MNHEY, CDR2 SVGAGI. Written as DNA, the CDR3 is TGTGCCAGCAGTACCTCGGAAGAAGCTTTCTTT. Its protein is CASSTSEEAFF.

This clonotype was picked up a small number of times. The chain couples TRBV6-5 to TRBJ1-4; D unresolved. CDR3 length equals 14 residues. V lost 6 bases and J lost 0, with 8 bases in between. The germline V gene has CDR1 MNHEY and CDR2 SVGAGI. Here the CDR3 DNA reads TGTGCCAGCAGAGCCGGAGCAACTAATGAAAAACTGTTTTTT. It yields the protein CASRAGATNEKLFF.

This clonotype was seen a few times. This sequence joins TRBV24-1 and TRBJ2-5; TRBD1 matches 10 bases. The V gene end was trimmed by 4 bases and the J gene end by 1 base; junction bases not matched to a gene: 11. The CDR3 extends over 18 amino acids. Germline CDR1 and CDR2: KGHDR and SFDVKD. The CDR3 DNA sequence: TGTGCCACCAGTGACCCGGACAGGGGGGCAACCCTCCAAGAGACCCAGTACTTC. Its protein is CATSDPDRGATLQETQYF.

The rearrangement joins TRBV14 to TRBJ2-2; 8 nucleotides match TRBD1. This CDR3 is built from 12 residues. Looked up from germline, CDR1 is SGHDN and CDR2 is FVKESK. The V gene end was trimmed by 8 bases and the J gene end by 5 bases; junction bases not matched to a gene: 1. Here the CDR3 DNA reads TGTGCCAGCCAGGGGGCGACCGGGGAGCTGTTTTTT. This gives the protein CASQGATGELFF.

Written as DNA, the CDR3 is TGTGCCAGCAGCGCGGGTTATGGGTCGAGGCAGCCCCAGCATTTT. It translates to CASSAGYGSRQPQHF. The chain joins TRBV3-1 to TRBJ1-5; no reliable D call. Trimming cost V 5 bases and J 7 bases, with 18 bases left between them. Germline-derived CDR1 and CDR2 are LGHDT and YNNKEL (reference sequence). There are 15 residues in the CDR3. Based on the CDR3 plus reference TRBV3-1 and TRBJ1-5, the full variable domain is DTAVSQTPKYLVTQMGNDKSIKCEQNLGHDTMYWYKQDSKKFLKIMFSYNNKELIINETVPNRFSPKSPDKAHLNLHINSLELGDSAVYFCASSAGYGSRQPQHFGDGTRLSIL.

The genes are TRBV15 and TRBJ2-3; 9 nucleotides match TRBD2. Trimming cost V 5 bases and J 2 bases; bases outside gene matches: 5. The CDR3 has 15 amino acids. CDR1 is LNHNV and CDR2 is YYDKDF in the germline V gene (reference sequence). CDR3 region: CATSPRGGFTDTQYF. The CDR3 DNA is TGTGCCACCAGCCCGCGGGGGGGGTTCACAGATACGCAGTATTTT.

As to this clonotype: A much larger clone lies one base from this, so it may be a read error. The chain is built from TRBV5-1 and TRBJ2-1; possibly TRBD1 or TRBD2 for D (5 bases each). Germline V gene data show CDR1 as SGHRS and CDR2 as YFSETQ. CDR3 length: 13 amino acids. V lost 4 bases, J lost 8 bases, and 13 bases lay in between. CDR3 protein: CASSAGGYDEQFF. The CDR3 DNA reads as TGCGCCAGCAGCGCTGGGGGATACGATGAGCAGTTCTTC.

This clonotype has a handful of counts. The CDR3 loop is CSVEKTAGANVLTF. CDR3 in DNA: TGCAGCGTTGAAAAGACAGCTGGGGCCAACGTCCTGACTTTC. This chain links TRBV29-1 with TRBJ2-6; weak D call: TRBD1 (5 bases). The germline V gene has CDR1 SQVTM and CDR2 ANQGSEA. The V and J ends lost 2 bases and 2 bases respectively, with 7 bases between them. This CDR3 spans 14 amino acids.

The chain carries TRBV12-3 or TRBV12-4 and TRBJ1-5, with unresolved D. CDR3 length: 17 residues. The ends were cut back, 4 bases at V and 2 bases at J, with 18 bases in the middle. The CDR3 bases are TGTGCCAGCAGTTGGCCATTAGGCGGGAGTGGCAATCAGCCCCAGCATTTT. Its protein is CASSWPLGGSGNQPQHF.

The chain uses TRBV4-3 and TRBJ2-7, with D possibly being TRBD1 or TRBD2 (6 bases each). V lost 0 bases and J 7 bases, leaving 13 bases between the germline ends. Germline CDR1 and CDR2: LGHNA and YSLEER. The CDR3 spans 14 residues. CDR3 loop: CASSQEGGRWEQYV. Here the CDR3 DNA reads TGCGCCAGCAGCCAAGAAGGGGGGCGGTGGGAGCAGTACGTC.

This clonotype turned up a few times. The rearrangement joins TRBV12-3 or TRBV12-4 to TRBJ1-1, with 7 bases lining up with TRBD1. The CDR3 extends over 15 amino acids. The junction had 8 bases not matched to a gene; V was cut back by 3 bases and J by 4 bases. CDR3 nucleotides: TGTGCCAGCAGTTTTCCCCGACAGGGAGGCACTGAAGCTTTCTTT. Translated: CASSFPRQGGTEAFF.

There are a few counts of this clonotype. The chain combines TRBV5-6 with TRBJ2-1, with 14 bases that match TRBD2. Trimming removed 0 bases from V and 10 bases from J; junction bases left unmatched: 6. This CDR3 has 16 amino acids. The germline V gene encodes CDR1 SGHDT and CDR2 YYEEEE. Written as DNA, the CDR3 is TGTGCCAGCAGCTTGGTTGGGACTAGCGGGGGTCAAGAGCAGTTCTTC. It codes for CASSLVGTSGGQEQFF.